This T cell receptor beta chain was sequenced during a study of vaccination effects on CD4 cells after COVID-19. Peptide-pool stimulation followed by sequencing identified expanded antigen-specific CD4+ clonotypes in the ViraFEST assay. Investigators separated out CD4+ T cells once around nine days of culture had passed. Sometime from March through December 2020, the person acquired a SARS-CoV-2 infection that PCR confirmed. This clone was detected once. Antigen: not known. V lost 0 bases, J lost 7 bases, and 16 bases lay in between. CDR3 length equals 16 residues. The V gene's germline CDR1 is SGHDN and CDR2 FVKESK. This table comes from immunoSEQ multiplex PCR, and its TCRdb copy is limited to in-frame clones, with some not included. The sample records roughly 25,000 clones, about three quarters being singletons.

The sequences come from CD4+ T cells from PBMCs cultured with HCoV-NL63 spike peptides, collected before COVID-19 vaccination. The clonotype originates from a human donor who had a prior SARS-CoV-2 infection. V usage is TRBV14 and J usage is TRBJ2-1; D perhaps matches TRBD2 (6 bases). CDR3 sequence (DNA): TGTGCCAGCAGCCAAGATTTACTAGCTGTTAGGAATGAGCAGTTCTTC. It codes for CASSQDLLAVRNEQFF.